These T cell receptor beta chains were read from a single sample in a study of T cells in localized non-small cell lung cancer. This table comes from immunoSEQ multiplex PCR, and its TCRdb copy is limited to in-frame clones, with some not included. The sample consists of under 70,000 clones, roughly 85% of them appearing once. The material was peripheral blood, obtained before any cancer treatment. These TCRs come from a woman aged 40-70 years with stage I lung adenocarcinoma. Each CDR3 is given with its conserved first and last residue. The D gene is left open where the match is weak. Clone size is given for some rows only: seen once, a few or many times, or a class if the clone is expanded.

TRBJ1-2,NA,TRBV28,TRBD1,TGTGCCAGCAGCCGCGCGGGACAGGACTATGGCTACACCTTC,CASSRAGQDYGYTF
TRBJ1-4,NA,TRBV4-1,NA,TGCGCCAGCAGCCAAGAATCCGGGTCTAATGAAAAACTGTTTTTT,CASSQESGSNEKLFF
TRBJ1-1,once,TRBV6-5,NA,TGTGCCAGCATTACCACAGGGTATGGCACTGAAGCTTTCTTT,CASITTGYGTEAFF
TRBJ2-6,NA,TRBV5-1,TRBD1,TGCGCCAGCGGGGACAGGGGAGCGCTCGGGGCCAACGTCCTGACTTTC,CASGDRGALGANVLTF
TRBJ2-7,NA,TRBV11-2,NA,TGTGCCAGCACCCCTGGTCGTGTTGAGCAGTACTTC,CASTPGRVEQYF
TRBJ2-3,once,TRBV25-1,NA,TGTGCCAGCAGTGTAGGAGGGGGTTCCGGCACAGATACGCAGTATTTT,CASSVGGGSGTDTQYF
TRBJ2-7,NA,TRBV5-1,TRBD2,TGCGCCAGCAGTAGCGGGGGTGTGTCCTACGAGCAGTACTTC,CASSSGGVSYEQYF
TRBJ2-1,NA,TRBV4-1,NA,TGCGCCAGCAGCCAAGATTGGGCCTCTAGGATCGGAAACCCCCTTCGGGATGAGCAGTTCTTC,CASSQDWASRIGNPLRDEQFF
TRBJ1-5,few,TRBV25-1,NA,TGTGCCAGCAGTGAATCGGGCAATCAGCCCCAGCATTTT,CASSESGNQPQHF
TRBJ1-6,NA,TRBV6-6,NA,TGTGCCAGCAGACCTAGGAATCCGAATTCACCCCTCCACTTT,CASRPRNPNSPLHF
TRBJ2-1,once,TRBV2,TRBD2,TGTGCCAGCAGTGGTTCTAGCGGGGACTCTTACAATGAGCAGTTCTTC,CASSGSSGDSYNEQFF
TRBJ1-5,NA,TRBV18,TRBD1,TGTGCCAGCTCACCGACAGGGGGAAGGAGCAATCAGCCCCAGCATTTT,CASSPTGGRSNQPQHF
TRBJ2-1,NA,TRBV5-4,NA,TGTGCCAGCAGCCCCAGGGACAATGAGCAGTTCTTC,CASSPRDNEQFF
TRBJ1-1,once,TRBV19,TRBD1,TGTGCCAGTAGTATTGGACAGGGGTACGGAAGGACTGAAGCTTTCTTT,CASSIGQGYGRTEAFF
TRBJ1-2,once,TRBV7-8,TRBD1,TGTGCCAGCAGCGACAGGGTGTACTATGGCTACACCTTC,CASSDRVYYGYTF
TRBJ2-3,NA,TRBV18,TRBD2,TGTGCCAGCTCACCGCGCTTGAGGCCGGGGGGGCGTTCAGATACGCAGTATTTT,CASSPRLRPGGRSDTQYF
TRBJ2-2,NA,TRBV9,NA,TGTGCCAGCAGCGTAGGGGAGGGGGAGCTGTTTTTT,CASSVGEGELFF
TRBJ1-3,NA,TRBV14,NA,TGTGCCAGCAGCCCCCCCGGACAGGGAAACACCATATATTTT,CASSPPGQGNTIYF
TRBJ1-2,NA,TRBV28,NA,TGTGCCAGCAGGGAGGGATTTTATGGCTACACCTTC,CASREGFYGYTF